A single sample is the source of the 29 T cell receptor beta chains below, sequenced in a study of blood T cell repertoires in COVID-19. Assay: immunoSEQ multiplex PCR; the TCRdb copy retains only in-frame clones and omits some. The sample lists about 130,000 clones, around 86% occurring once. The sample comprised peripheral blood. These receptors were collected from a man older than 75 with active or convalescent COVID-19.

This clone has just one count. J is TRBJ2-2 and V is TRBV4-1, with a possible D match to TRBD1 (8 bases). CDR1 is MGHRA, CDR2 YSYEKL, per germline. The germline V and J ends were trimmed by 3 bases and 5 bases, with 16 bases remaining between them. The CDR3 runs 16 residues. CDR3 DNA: TGCGCCAGCAGCCAGCTACCACAGGGGGGGACCGGGGAGCTGTTTTTT. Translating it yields CASSQLPQGGTGELFF.

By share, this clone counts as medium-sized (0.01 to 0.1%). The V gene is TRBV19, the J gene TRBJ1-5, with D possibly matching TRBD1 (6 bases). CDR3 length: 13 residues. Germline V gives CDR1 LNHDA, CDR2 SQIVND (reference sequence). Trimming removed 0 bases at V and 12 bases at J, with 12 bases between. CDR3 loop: CASSIDLTGSQHF. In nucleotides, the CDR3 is TGTGCCAGTAGTATAGATCTCACAGGGAGCCAGCATTTT.

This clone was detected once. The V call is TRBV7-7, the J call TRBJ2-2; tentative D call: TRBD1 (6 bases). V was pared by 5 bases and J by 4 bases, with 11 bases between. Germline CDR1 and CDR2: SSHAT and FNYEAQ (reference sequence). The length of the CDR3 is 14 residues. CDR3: CASSPGHTTGELFF. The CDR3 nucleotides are TGTGCCAGCAGCCCGGGACACACCACCGGGGAGCTGTTTTTT.

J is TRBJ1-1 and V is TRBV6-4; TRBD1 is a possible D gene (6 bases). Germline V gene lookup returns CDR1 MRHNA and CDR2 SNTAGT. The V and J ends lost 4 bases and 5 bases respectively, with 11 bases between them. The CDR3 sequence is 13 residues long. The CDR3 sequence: CASSAGARTEAFF. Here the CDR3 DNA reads TGTGCCAGCAGTGCAGGGGCGCGGACTGAAGCTTTCTTT.

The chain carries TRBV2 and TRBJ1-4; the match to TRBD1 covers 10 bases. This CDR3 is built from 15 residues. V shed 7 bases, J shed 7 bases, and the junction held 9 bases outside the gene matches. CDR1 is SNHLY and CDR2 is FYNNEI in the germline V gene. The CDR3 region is CASTRQGANIEKLFF. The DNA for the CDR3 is TGTGCCAGCACCAGACAGGGGGCGAATATTGAAAAACTGTTTTTT.

In DNA form, the CDR3 reads TGTGCCAGCAGCCCGTCGAGGGCGTTGAACACCGGGGAGCTGTTTTTT. Its protein is CASSPSRALNTGELFF. The rearrangement joins TRBV27 to TRBJ2-2; weak D call: TRBD2 (5 bases). V was clipped by 6 bases and J by 1 base, with 15 bases between them. This CDR3 has 16 residues. The germline gives CDR1 MNHEY, CDR2 SMNVEV (reference sequence).

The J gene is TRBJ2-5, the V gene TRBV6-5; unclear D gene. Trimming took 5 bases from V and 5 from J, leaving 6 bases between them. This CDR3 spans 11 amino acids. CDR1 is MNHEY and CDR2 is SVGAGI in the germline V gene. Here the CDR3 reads CASSRQETQYF. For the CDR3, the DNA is TGTGCCAGCAGTCGCCAGGAGACCCAGTACTTC.

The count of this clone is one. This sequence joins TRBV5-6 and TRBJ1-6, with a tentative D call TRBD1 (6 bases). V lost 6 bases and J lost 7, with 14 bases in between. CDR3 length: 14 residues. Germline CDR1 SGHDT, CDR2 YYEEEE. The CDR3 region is CASTHRALNSPLHF. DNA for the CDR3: TGTGCCAGCACCCACAGGGCGCTAAATTCACCCCTCCACTTT.

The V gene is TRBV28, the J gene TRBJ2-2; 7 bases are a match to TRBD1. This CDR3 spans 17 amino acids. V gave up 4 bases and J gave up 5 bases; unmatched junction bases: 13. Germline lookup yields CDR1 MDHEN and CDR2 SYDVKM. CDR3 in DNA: TGTGCCAGCAGTTCGTCCCGGACAGGAGCCCTAACCGGGGAGCTGTTTTTT. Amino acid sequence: CASSSSRTGALTGELFF.

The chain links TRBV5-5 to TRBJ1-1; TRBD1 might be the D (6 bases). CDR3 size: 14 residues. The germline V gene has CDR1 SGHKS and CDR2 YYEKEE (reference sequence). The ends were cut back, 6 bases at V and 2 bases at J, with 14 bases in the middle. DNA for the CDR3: TGTGCCAGCACCGCGGACAGTTTTAACACTGAAGCTTTCTTT. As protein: CASTADSFNTEAFF.

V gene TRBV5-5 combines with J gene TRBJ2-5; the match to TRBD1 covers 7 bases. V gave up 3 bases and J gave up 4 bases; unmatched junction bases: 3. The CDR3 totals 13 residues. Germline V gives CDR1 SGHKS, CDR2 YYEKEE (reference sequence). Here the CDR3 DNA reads TGTGCCAGCAGCTCGACAGGGTTAGAGACCCAGTACTTC. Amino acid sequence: CASSSTGLETQYF.

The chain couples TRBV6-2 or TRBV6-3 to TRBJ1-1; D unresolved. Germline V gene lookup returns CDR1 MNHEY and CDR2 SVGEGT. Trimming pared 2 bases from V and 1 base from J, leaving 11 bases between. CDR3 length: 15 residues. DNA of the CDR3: TGTGCCAGCAGTTACCCCCCTCTAAAGAACACTGAAGCTTTCTTT. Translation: CASSYPPLKNTEAFF.

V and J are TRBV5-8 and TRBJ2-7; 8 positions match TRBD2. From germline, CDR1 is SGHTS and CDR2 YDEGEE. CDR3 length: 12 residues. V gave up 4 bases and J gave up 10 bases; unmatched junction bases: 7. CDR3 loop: CASSHQGLDQYF. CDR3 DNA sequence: TGTGCCAGCAGCCACCAGGGACTAGACCAGTACTTC. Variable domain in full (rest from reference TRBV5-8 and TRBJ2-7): EAGVTQSPTHLIKTRGQQATLRCSPISGHTSVYWYQQALGLGLQFLLWYDEGEERNRGNFPPRFSGRQFPNYSSELNVNALELEDSALYLCASSHQGLDQYFGPGTRLTVT.

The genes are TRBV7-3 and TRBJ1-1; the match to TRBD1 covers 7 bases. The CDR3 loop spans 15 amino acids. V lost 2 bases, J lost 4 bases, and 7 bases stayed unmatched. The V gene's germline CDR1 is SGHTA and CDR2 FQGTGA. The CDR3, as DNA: TGTGCCAGCAGCTTAGGCGGAGGGGGCGGCACTGAAGCTTTCTTT. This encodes CASSLGGGGGTEAFF.

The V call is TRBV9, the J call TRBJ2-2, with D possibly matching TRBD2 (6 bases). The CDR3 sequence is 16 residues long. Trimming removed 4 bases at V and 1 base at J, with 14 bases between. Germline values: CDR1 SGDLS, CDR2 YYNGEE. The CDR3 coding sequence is TGTGCCAGCAGCCCTTGGGACTTTCAGAACACCGGGGAGCTGTTTTTT. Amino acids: CASSPWDFQNTGELFF.

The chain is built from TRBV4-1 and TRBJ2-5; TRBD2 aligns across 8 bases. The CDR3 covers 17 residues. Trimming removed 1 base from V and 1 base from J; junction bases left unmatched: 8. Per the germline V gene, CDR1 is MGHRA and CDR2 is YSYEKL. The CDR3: CASSQGSGGGIQETQYF. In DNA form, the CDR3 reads TGCGCCAGCAGCCAAGGGTCCGGCGGGGGGATCCAAGAGACCCAGTACTTC.

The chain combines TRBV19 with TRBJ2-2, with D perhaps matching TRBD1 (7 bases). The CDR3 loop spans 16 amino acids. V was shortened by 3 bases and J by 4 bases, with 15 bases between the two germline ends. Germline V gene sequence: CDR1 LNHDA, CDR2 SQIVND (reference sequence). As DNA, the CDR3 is TGTGCCAGTAGTATCGGAGGGGGCCAAGGCACCGGGGAGCTGTTTTTT. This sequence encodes CASSIGGGQGTGELFF. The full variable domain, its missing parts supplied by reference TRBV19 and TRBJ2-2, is DGGITQSPKYLFRKEGQNVTLSCEQNLNHDAMYWYRQDPGQGLRLIYYSQIVNDFQKGDIAEGYSVSREKKESFPLTVTSAQKNPTAFYLCASSIGGGQGTGELFFGEGSRLTVL.

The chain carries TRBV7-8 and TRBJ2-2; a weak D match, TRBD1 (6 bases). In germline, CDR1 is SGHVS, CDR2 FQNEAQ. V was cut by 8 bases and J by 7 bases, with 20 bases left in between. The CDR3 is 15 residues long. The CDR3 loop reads CASVWAPGHVGELFF. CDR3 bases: TGTGCCAGCGTCTGGGCCCCGGGACACGTCGGGGAGCTGTTTTTT.

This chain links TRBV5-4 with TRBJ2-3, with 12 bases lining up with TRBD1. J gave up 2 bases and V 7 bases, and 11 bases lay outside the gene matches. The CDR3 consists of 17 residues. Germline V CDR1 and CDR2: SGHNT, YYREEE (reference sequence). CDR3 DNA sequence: TGTGCCAGCGCCGGGACAGGGGGCGATCCACTCACAGATACGCAGTATTTT. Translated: CASAGTGGDPLTDTQYF.

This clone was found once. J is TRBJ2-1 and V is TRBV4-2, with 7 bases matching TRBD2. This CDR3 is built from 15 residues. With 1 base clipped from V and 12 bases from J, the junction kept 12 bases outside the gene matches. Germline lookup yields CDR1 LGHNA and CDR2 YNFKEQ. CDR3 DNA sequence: TGTGCCAGCAGCCAAGGCCTTCATCCCAGGGAGGGGCAGTTCTTC. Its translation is CASSQGLHPREGQFF.

The CDR3 DNA sequence: TGTGCCACCCAAACGGGGATTAATGAAAAACTGTTTTTT. Its protein product is CATQTGINEKLFF. The chain recombines TRBV2 with TRBJ1-4; D unresolved. Deletions cut 10 bases from V and 4 bases from J, with 13 bases between. Germline values: CDR1 SNHLY, CDR2 FYNNEI. The CDR3 contains 13 residues. Drawing the rest from reference TRBV2 and TRBJ1-4, the complete variable domain is EPEVTQTPSHQVTQMGQEVILRCVPISNHLYFYWYRQILGQKVEFLVSFYNNEISEKSEIFDDQFSVERPDGSNFTLKIRSTKLEDSAMYFCATQTGINEKLFFGSGTQLSVL.

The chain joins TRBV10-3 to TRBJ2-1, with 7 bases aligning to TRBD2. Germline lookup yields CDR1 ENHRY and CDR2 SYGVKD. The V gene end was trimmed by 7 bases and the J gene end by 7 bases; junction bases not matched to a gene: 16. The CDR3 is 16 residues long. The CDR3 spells CAITPRAAGEGNEQFF. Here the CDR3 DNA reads TGTGCCATCACCCCAAGGGCTGCGGGAGAGGGTAATGAGCAGTTCTTC.

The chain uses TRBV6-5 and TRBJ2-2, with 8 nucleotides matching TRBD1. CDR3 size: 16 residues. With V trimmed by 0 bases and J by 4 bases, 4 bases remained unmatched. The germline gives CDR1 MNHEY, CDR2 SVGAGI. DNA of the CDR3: TGTGCCAGCAGTTACTCGACCAGGGGGCCCACCGGGGAGCTGTTTTTT. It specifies CASSYSTRGPTGELFF.

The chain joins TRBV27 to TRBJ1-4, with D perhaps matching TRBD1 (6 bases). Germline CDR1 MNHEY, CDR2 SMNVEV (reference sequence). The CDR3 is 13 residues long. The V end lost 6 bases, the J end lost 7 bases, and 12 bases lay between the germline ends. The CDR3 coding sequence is TGTGCCAGCAGCCGCCCCAGGGGTGAAAAACTGTTTTTT. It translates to CASSRPRGEKLFF.

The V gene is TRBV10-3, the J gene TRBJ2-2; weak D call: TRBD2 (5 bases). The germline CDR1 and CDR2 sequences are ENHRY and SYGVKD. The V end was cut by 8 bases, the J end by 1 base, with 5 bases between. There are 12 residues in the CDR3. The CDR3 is CAIRGNTGELFF. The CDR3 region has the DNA TGTGCCATCCGGGGGAACACCGGGGAGCTGTTTTTT.

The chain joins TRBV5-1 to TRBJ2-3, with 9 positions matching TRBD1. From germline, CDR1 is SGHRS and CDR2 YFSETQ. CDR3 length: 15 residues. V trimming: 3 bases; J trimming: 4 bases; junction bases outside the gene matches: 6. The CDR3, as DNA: TGCGCCAGCAGCTCGGGACAGGGCGAGTCAGATACGCAGTATTTT. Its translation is CASSSGQGESDTQYF.

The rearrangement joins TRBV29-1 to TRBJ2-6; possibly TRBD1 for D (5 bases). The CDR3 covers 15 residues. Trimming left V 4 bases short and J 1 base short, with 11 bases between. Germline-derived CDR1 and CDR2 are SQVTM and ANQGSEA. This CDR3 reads CSVGWGLSGANVLTF. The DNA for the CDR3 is TGCAGCGTTGGCTGGGGCCTTTCTGGGGCCAACGTCCTGACTTTC. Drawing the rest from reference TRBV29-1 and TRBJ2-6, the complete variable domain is SAVISQKPSRDICQRGTSLTIQCQVDSQVTMMFWYRQQPGQSLTLIATANQGSEATYESGFVIDKFPISRPNLTFSTLTVSNMSPEDSSIYLCSVGWGLSGANVLTFGAGSRLTVL.

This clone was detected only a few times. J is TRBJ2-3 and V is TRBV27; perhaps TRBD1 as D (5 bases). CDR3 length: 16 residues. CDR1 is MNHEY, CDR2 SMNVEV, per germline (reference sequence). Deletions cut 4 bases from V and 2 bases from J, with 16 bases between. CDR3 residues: CASSSWGRRTTDTQYF. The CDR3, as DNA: TGTGCCAGCAGTTCGTGGGGCCGAAGGACCACAGATACGCAGTATTTT.

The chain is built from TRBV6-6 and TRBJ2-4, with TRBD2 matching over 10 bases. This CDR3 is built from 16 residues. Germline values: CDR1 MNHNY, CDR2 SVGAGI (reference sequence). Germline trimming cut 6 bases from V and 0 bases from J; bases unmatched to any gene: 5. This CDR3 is CASSPLAGLAKNIQYF. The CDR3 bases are TGTGCCAGCAGCCCACTAGCGGGGCTAGCCAAAAACATTCAGTACTTC.